This TCR beta chain was observed in a study of siplizumab effects on memory and regulatory T cells. The CDR3 runs 15 residues. Looked up from germline, CDR1 is GTSNPN and CDR2 is SVGIG (reference sequence). Trimming took off 2 bases at V and 3 bases at J, with 14 bases between the two ends. Assay used: immunoSEQ multiplex PCR; TCRdb lists only in-frame clones, some missing. The sample holds tens of thousands of clones; 95% to 98% are singletons and the top ten take roughly 1.1%. To note about this clone: Its cognate antigen is unknown.

Regarding the study as a whole: Phenotypic classification as naive or memory proved unattainable for roughly 75-95% of proliferating CD4+ or CD8+ clones. Proof of suppressive function in proliferating Tregs from siplizumab cultures was not established.

The sample comprised naive CD8+ T cells sorted from blood. The origin of this receptor is a human donor in good health. The chain has TRBV30 and TRBJ1-3; unclear D gene. CDR3 DNA sequence: TGTGCCTGGAGTTGGACGGGGAGCTTTGGAAACACCATATATTTT. It yields the protein CAWSWTGSFGNTIYF.